What follows are 26 T cell receptor beta chains derived from one specimen sequenced in a study of T cells in Graves' hyperthyroidism and ophthalmopathy. Researchers amplified the TCR beta CDR3 regions from RNA transcripts. An initial round of RT-PCR targeting the TCR CDR3 relied on the HTBI primer set. TCRdb re-analysed the multiplex PCR reads in MiXCR, keeping a single row per CDR3 protein. The sample yields 500,000 to 600,000 distinct CDR3 sequences, more than 45% seen once. The source material was peripheral blood or thyroid tissue (not recorded which). Receptor source: an adult woman with Graves' disease, either hyperthyroidism or ophthalmopathy (not recorded which).

This clonotype was counted many times. The gene calls are TRBV14 and TRBJ1-1; 7 bases agree with TRBD1. The CDR3 is 12 amino acids. J gave up 7 bases and V 4 bases, and 3 bases lay outside the gene matches. Germline loops: CDR1 SGHDN, CDR2 FVKESK. The CDR3, as DNA: TGTGCCAGCAGCCGCAACAGGGGTGAAGCTTTCTTT. Amino acid sequence: CASSRNRGEAFF.

The V and J genes are TRBV7-9 and TRBJ2-5; D unresolved. V gave up 5 bases and J gave up 1 base, with 11 bases separating them. The CDR3 is made up of 14 amino acids. CDR1 and CDR2 (germline): SEHNR, FQNEAQ (reference sequence). The CDR3 loop is CASSHDTFQETQYF. The CDR3 DNA reads as TGTGCCAGCAGCCATGACACTTTCCAAGAGACCCAGTACTTC.

The chain links TRBV5-1 to TRBJ2-7, with 12 bases fitting TRBD2. This CDR3 spans 16 amino acids. From germline, CDR1 is SGHRS and CDR2 YFSETQ. V trimming: 1 base; J trimming: 5 bases; junction bases outside the gene matches: 7. The CDR3, as DNA: TGCGCCAGCAGCTTGTCCGGACTAGCGGGGCGCGACGAGCAGTACTTC. Translating gives CASSLSGLAGRDEQYF.

Points on this clonotype: Relative to the germline gene, one junction end is altered; a read error may explain this. J is TRBJ1-3 and V is TRBV6-6; D not resolved. Per the germline V gene, CDR1 is MNHNY and CDR2 is SVGAGI (reference sequence). The CDR3 runs to 16 residues. The CDR3: CVSSEVRATSGNTIYF. The CDR3 region has the DNA TGTGTCAGCAGTGAAGTTCGGGCTACCTCTGGAAACACCATATATTTT.

The chain carries TRBV9 and TRBJ1-6; D might be TRBD1 (5 bases). This CDR3 is built from 16 residues. V was shortened by 4 bases and J by 8 bases, with 19 bases between the two germline ends. CDR1 is SGDLS and CDR2 is YYNGEE in the germline V gene. The CDR3 loop is CASSSGRQGVHSPLHF. CDR3 DNA: TGTGCCAGCAGCTCTGGTAGGCAGGGCGTCCATTCACCCCTCCACTTT. Full variable domain (rest looked up from reference TRBV9 and TRBJ1-6): DSGVTQTPKHLITATGQRVTLRCSPRSGDLSVYWYQQSLDQGLQFLIQYYNGEERAKGNILERFSAQQFPDLHSELNLSSLELGDSALYFCASSSGRQGVHSPLHFGNGTRLTVT.

In regard to this clonotype: This likely comes from a read error, as the CDR3 has no conserved phenylalanine or tryptophan at its end. No DNA is shown, since the ends of the CDR3 on it are uncertain; the CDR3 is the one TCRdb lists. V is TRBV7-9 and J is TRBJ1-2. The CDR3 length equals 10 residues, ends included. Germline V gene sequence: CDR1 SEHNR, CDR2 FQNEAQ (reference sequence). CDR3 sequence: CASSLLSAGS.

This clonotype was seen at least ten times. The chain recombines TRBV11-2 with TRBJ2-7; 7 bases fit TRBD2. CDR3 length equals 13 residues. Germline V gene lookup returns CDR1 SGHAT and CDR2 FQNNGV. J gave up 4 bases and V 0 bases, and 0 bases lay outside the gene matches. The CDR3 is CASSLDGGYEQYF. CDR3 coding DNA: TGTGCCAGCAGCTTAGACGGGGGGTACGAGCAGTACTTC.

This clonotype was seen at least ten times. The chain employs TRBV20-1 and TRBJ1-4, with D tentatively TRBD1 (6 bases). The CDR3 totals 16 residues. Germline V gives CDR1 DFQATT, CDR2 SNEGSKA (reference sequence). The V end lost 1 base, the J end lost 6 bases, and 18 bases lay between the germline ends. CDR3 coding DNA: TGCAGTGCTAGAGGCAGGGGAGGGGGATTCGATGAAAAACTGTTTTTT. Its protein is CSARGRGGGFDEKLFF.

This clonotype appeared many times. V is TRBV20-1 and J is TRBJ1-2; 10 nucleotides line up with TRBD1. Unmatched junction bases numbered 4, after V lost 5 bases and J lost 4 bases. Germline-derived CDR1 and CDR2 are DFQATT and SNEGSKA (reference sequence). The CDR3 extends over 13 amino acids. CDR3 sequence: CSAFRTGGYGYTF. The CDR3 region has the DNA TGCAGTGCTTTTCGGACAGGGGGCTATGGCTACACCTTC.

This clonotype was counted once. The V call is TRBV15, the J call TRBJ2-7; 7 bases are a match to TRBD2. The CDR3 covers 14 residues. Germline CDR1 reads LNHNV; CDR2 reads YYDKDF (reference sequence). The J segment lost 4 bases and the V segment lost 5 bases, leaving 8 bases of the junction unmatched. In DNA form, the CDR3 reads TGTGCCACCAGCGTCCGCGGGAGATCTTACGAGCAGTACTTC. Protein product: CATSVRGRSYEQYF.

This chain links TRBV20-1 with TRBJ1-5; D perhaps matches TRBD1 (6 bases). CDR3 length: 14 amino acids. The germline V gene encodes CDR1 DFQATT and CDR2 SNEGSKA (reference sequence). V was cut by 3 bases and J by 11 bases, with 20 bases left in between. The CDR3 sequence: CSARGPRGAETQHF. CDR3 DNA: TGCAGTGCTAGGGGACCACGGGGGGCAGAGACCCAGCATTTT.

V is TRBV10-3 and J is TRBJ2-7; unclear D gene. Per the germline V gene, CDR1 is ENHRY and CDR2 is SYGVKD. The CDR3 is 17 residues long. V lost 7 bases to trimming and J lost 1 base, with 23 bases between them. CDR3 nucleotide sequence: TGTGCCATCACTCCGGACGGAGTAAGGGTGGGTTCCTACGAGCAGTACTTC. Translating gives CAITPDGVRVGSYEQYF.

This clonotype was counted ten times or more. The genes are TRBV5-4 and TRBJ2-2; weak D call: TRBD1 (6 bases). V was cut by 9 bases and J by 2 bases, with 17 bases left in between. The CDR3 runs 15 residues. Germline CDR1 reads SGHNT; CDR2 reads YYREEE (reference sequence). CDR3 amino acids: CAIGPGTHNTGELFF. As DNA, the CDR3 is TGTGCCATCGGCCCCGGGACACATAACACCGGGGAGCTGTTTTTT. The whole variable domain, remainder taken from reference TRBV5-4 and TRBJ2-2, is ETGVTQSPTHLIKTRGQQVTLRCSSQSGHNTVSWYQQALGQGPQFIFQYYREEENGRGNFPPRFSGLQFPNYSSELNVNALELDDSALYLCAIGPGTHNTGELFFGEGSRLTVL.

This clonotype came up many times. The rearrangement joins TRBV7-9 to TRBJ2-5, with 13 bases fitting TRBD2. In germline, CDR1 is SEHNR, CDR2 FQNEAQ (reference sequence). J was trimmed by 0 bases and V by 2 bases; bases with no gene match: 6. This CDR3 is 18 amino acids long. Here the CDR3 reads CASSLPSGLAGDQETQYF. In nucleotides, the CDR3 is TGTGCCAGCAGCTTACCCAGCGGACTAGCGGGAGACCAAGAGACCCAGTACTTC.

This clonotype was picked up many times. This sequence joins TRBV19 and TRBJ1-1; no clear D. Germline CDR1 reads LNHDA; CDR2 reads SQIVND (reference sequence). V lost 5 bases to trimming and J lost 0 bases, with 10 bases between them. This CDR3 region has 14 residues. The CDR3 loop is CASSLGVLNTEAFF. The DNA of the CDR3 is TGTGCCAGTAGTCTTGGAGTACTGAACACTGAAGCTTTCTTT.

Many counts were recorded for this clonotype. The J gene is TRBJ1-4, the V gene TRBV20-1, with D uncertain. Per the germline V gene, CDR1 is DFQATT and CDR2 is SNEGSKA (reference sequence). Trimming removed 3 bases at V and 7 bases at J, with 12 bases between. CDR3 length: 13 residues. CDR3 coding DNA: TGCAGTGCTAGCGAGGGAATGGGTGAAAAACTGTTTTTT. Translated: CSASEGMGEKLFF.

Many counts were recorded for this clonotype. This sequence joins TRBV9 and TRBJ2-5, with D unclear. This CDR3 comprises 15 residues. CDR1 is SGDLS and CDR2 is YYNGEE in the germline V gene. Trimming shortened V by 0 bases and J by 1 base, and 10 bases separated the two germline ends. CDR3 in amino acids: CASSVEGSPQETQYF. CDR3 nucleotide sequence: TGTGCCAGCAGCGTAGAAGGGTCACCCCAAGAGACCCAGTACTTC. The full variable domain, completed using reference TRBV9 and TRBJ2-5, is DSGVTQTPKHLITATGQRVTLRCSPRSGDLSVYWYQQSLDQGLQFLIQYYNGEERAKGNILERFSAQQFPDLHSELNLSSLELGDSALYFCASSVEGSPQETQYFGPGTRLLVL.

This clonotype was seen more than once but under ten times. The chain has TRBV24-1 and TRBJ1-4; the D gene is possibly TRBD1 (6 bases). The V end lost 2 bases, the J end lost 8 bases, and 14 bases lay between the germline ends. This CDR3 is built from 15 residues. Germline V lookup: CDR1 KGHDR, CDR2 SFDVKD. The CDR3 loop reads CATSDSRGQAEKLFF. Written as DNA, the CDR3 is TGTGCCACCAGTGATTCGCGGGGACAAGCCGAAAAACTGTTTTTT.

The chain has TRBV28 and TRBJ1-6, with D possibly being TRBD1 (5 bases). The CDR3 runs to 15 residues. V was trimmed by 3 bases and J by 9 bases, leaving 15 bases between them. CDR1 MDHEN and CDR2 SYDVKM come from the germline V gene. The CDR3 DNA follows: TGTGCCAGCAGTTTTTATCGGGGACGGAGTTCACCCCTCCACTTT. This codes for CASSFYRGRSSPLHF. Looking up the rest from reference TRBV28 and TRBJ1-6 gives the full variable domain: DVKVTQSSRYLVKRTGEKVFLECVQDMDHENMFWYRQDPGLGLRLIYFSYDVKMKEKGDIPEGYSVSREKKERFSLILESASTNQTSMYLCASSFYRGRSSPLHFGNGTRLTVT.

This clonotype has a handful of counts. This chain uses TRBV19 with TRBJ1-5; 7 positions match TRBD1. The CDR3 contains 16 residues. With 5 bases clipped from V and 1 base from J, the junction kept 8 bases outside the gene matches. In germline, CDR1 is LNHDA, CDR2 SQIVND (reference sequence). This CDR3 reads CASSPTGVGSNQPQHF. The CDR3 coding sequence is TGTGCCAGTAGTCCTACAGGGGTGGGCAGCAATCAGCCCCAGCATTTT.

In its sample, this clonotype was seen many times. The chain couples TRBV20-1 to TRBJ1-6; 7 nucleotides match TRBD1. Trimming took 3 bases from V and 2 from J; bases not matched to a gene: 4. The CDR3 has 15 residues. Germline V gene data show CDR1 as DFQATT and CDR2 as SNEGSKA (reference sequence). The CDR3 coding sequence is TGCAGTGCTAGTGATGGACAGGCCTATAATTCACCCCTCCACTTT. The encoded protein is CSASDGQAYNSPLHF.

This clonotype was recorded at least ten times. The rearrangement joins TRBV20-1 to TRBJ2-5; TRBD2 aligns across 13 bases. Losses at the gene ends were 5 bases for V and 5 bases for J; bases not matched to a gene: 5. This CDR3 contains 14 residues. Germline loops: CDR1 DFQATT, CDR2 SNEGSKA (reference sequence). The chain's CDR3 is CSALKLAGGETQYF. The CDR3 bases are TGCAGTGCTCTTAAACTAGCGGGAGGGGAGACCCAGTACTTC.

This clonotype was seen ten or more times. The rearrangement uses TRBV7-9 and TRBJ1-1; D is unclear. CDR1 and CDR2 (germline): SEHNR, FQNEAQ (reference sequence). V lost 6 bases to trimming and J lost 0 bases, with 11 bases between them. CDR3 length equals 14 residues. The CDR3 sequence: CASSGWRMNTEAFF. CDR3 coding DNA: TGTGCCAGCAGTGGATGGAGGATGAACACTGAAGCTTTCTTT.

This rearrangement joins TRBV2 to TRBJ1-5, with D possibly matching TRBD1 (6 bases). From germline, CDR1 is SNHLY and CDR2 FYNNEI. The CDR3 consists of 13 residues. Trimming took 6 bases from V and 5 from J, leaving 11 bases between them. The CDR3 spells CASREQGDQPQHF. CDR3 DNA: TGTGCCAGCAGGGAACAGGGAGATCAGCCCCAGCATTTT.

The chain employs TRBV12-3 or TRBV12-4 and TRBJ1-1, with TRBD1 as a possible D gene (5 bases). The ends were cut back, 5 bases at V and 3 bases at J, with 7 bases in the middle. There are 12 residues in the CDR3. The CDR3 nucleotides read TGTGCCAGCAGTCGACAGCACACTGAAGCTTTCTTT. It codes for CASSRQHTEAFF.

This clonotype was counted at least ten times. The junction does not match germline at one end; this may be a read error. The chain links TRBV5-1 to TRBJ1-1; possibly TRBD1 for D (6 bases). The CDR3 spans 15 residues. Germline V gene lookup returns CDR1 SGHRS and CDR2 YFSETQ. This CDR3 is CASRLDSSMNTEAFF. The CDR3 DNA is TGCGCCAGCAGATTGGACAGCTCAATGAACACTGAAGCTTTCTTT.